This TCR beta chain was captured in a study of post-analysis software for immune sequencing data. Study-level information: Recorded disease courses covered relapsing-remitting, secondary progressive and progressive-relapsing multiple sclerosis. Some patients had no subtype annotation.

Sequencing libraries made from TCR beta cDNA carried unique molecular identifiers. T cells numbering roughly 1 to 11 million yielded cDNA molecules that totaled approximately 500,000. A single record per CDR3 protein comes from TCRdb applying MiXCR to the PCR reads. Of roughly 400,000 distinct CDR3 sequences listed, about 39% are singletons. CDR1 is MNHEY and CDR2 is SVGEGT in the germline V gene. The CDR3 loop spans 16 amino acids. V shed 2 bases and J shed 0 bases, with 12 bases lying between them. Study-wide findings and caveats: With TRBV5-6, TRBV5-1 and TRBV20-1 included, about five TRBV segments were more frequent in patients than in controls. Samples sharing a preparation batch grouped tightly together when assessed by F measure. Controls showed significantly higher normalized Chao1 diversity than did multiple sclerosis patients.

Notes on this clonotype: Its antigen is undetermined.

The sample was blood. This sequence was found in a girl aged 2 to 10 with multiple sclerosis. The genes are TRBV6-2 or TRBV6-3 and TRBJ2-3, with D tentatively TRBD2 (5 bases). CDR3 residues: CASSYGGSASTDTQYF. The CDR3, as DNA: TGTGCCAGCAGTTACGGAGGCAGTGCTAGCACAGATACGCAGTATTTT.